Listed here are 21 T cell receptor beta chains from one sample, sequenced in a study of cytomegalovirus exposure and HLA in healthy donors. Primers included in the PCR were 60 Vbeta and 13 Jbeta primers. Measured with immunoSEQ multiplex PCR; TCRdb has only the in-frame clones, and not every one. The sample's table shows 50,000 to 80,000 clones. The sequencing input was PBMCs. All receptors come from a woman aged 18-29 years in good health and CMV-seronegative.

The CDR3 reads CASSPGRGGPREQYF. DNA for the CDR3: TGTGCCAGCAGTCCAGGCCGGGGGGGGCCCCGGGAGCAGTACTTC. This chain joins TRBV13 and TRBJ2-7; TRBD2 matches at 8 bases. This CDR3 comprises 15 residues. V dropped 6 bases and J dropped 7; count of bases not matched to a gene: 14. The germline V gene has CDR1 PRHDT and CDR2 FYEKMQ (reference sequence).

CDR3 DNA sequence: TGCGCCAGCAGCTTGTGGCAGTCCTACGAGCAGTACTTC. This encodes CASSLWQSYEQYF. The chain combines TRBV5-1 with TRBJ2-7; D remains ambiguous. Germline V gene sequence: CDR1 SGHRS, CDR2 YFSETQ. The CDR3 is made up of 13 amino acids. Trimming stripped 1 base from V and 1 base from J, with 6 bases between.

CDR3 in amino acids: CAWSVPGRAQDTQYF. Here the CDR3 DNA reads TGTGCCTGGAGTGTACCCGGGAGGGCCCAAGATACGCAGTATTTT. V and J are TRBV30 and TRBJ2-3, with 8 nucleotides matching TRBD2. The CDR3 has 15 residues. V was clipped by 0 bases and J by 5 bases; unmatched bases: 7. Germline V lookup: CDR1 GTSNPN, CDR2 SVGIG (reference sequence).

V and J are TRBV30 and TRBJ1-2; 8 bases match TRBD1. CDR1 is GTSNPN and CDR2 is SVGIG in the germline V gene (reference sequence). The CDR3 covers 16 residues. V lost 5 bases, J lost 3 bases, and 14 bases stayed unmatched. The CDR3 sequence: CAWGPETGESYYGYTF. In nucleotides, the CDR3 is TGTGCCTGGGGCCCAGAGACAGGGGAGTCGTACTATGGCTACACCTTC.

V and J are TRBV28 and TRBJ1-1; a weak D match, TRBD1 (6 bases). This CDR3 has 12 amino acids. Germline V lookup: CDR1 MDHEN, CDR2 SYDVKM. V lost 6 bases to trimming and J lost 8 bases, with 13 bases between them. CDR3 amino acids: CASRSYQGEAFF. The CDR3 DNA reads TGTGCCAGCAGATCCTATCAGGGGGAAGCTTTCTTT.

This chain's CDR3 is CASSLGTSSYEQYF. The CDR3 DNA sequence: TGTGCCAGCAGCTTAGGTACTAGCTCCTACGAGCAGTACTTC. This sequence joins TRBV11-2 and TRBJ2-7, with a weak D call TRBD2 (5 bases). This CDR3 spans 14 amino acids. Per germline, CDR1 SGHAT and CDR2 FQNNGV. The V gene lost 1 base and the J gene lost 0 bases, with 7 bases spanning the gap.

The rearrangement joins TRBV4-1 to TRBJ2-2; the D gene is possibly TRBD1 (6 bases). CDR3 size: 17 residues. The V and J ends lost 4 bases and 2 bases respectively, with 17 bases between them. Germline values: CDR1 MGHRA, CDR2 YSYEKL. The CDR3 bases are TGCGCCAGCAGCCGAAGTACCGGGACACTCAACACCGGGGAGCTGTTTTTT. Translation: CASSRSTGTLNTGELFF.

This rearrangement joins TRBV25-1 to TRBJ1-5, with a tentative D call TRBD1 (5 bases). Germline CDR1 and CDR2: MGHDK and SYGVNS. This CDR3 spans 17 amino acids. Trimming left V 5 bases short and J 5 bases short, with 22 bases between. The chain's CDR3 is CASSKWDAVRGDQPQHF. The CDR3 nucleotides read TGTGCCAGCAGTAAATGGGACGCCGTCCGGGGGGATCAGCCCCAGCATTTT.

This sequence joins TRBV5-6 and TRBJ1-1, with D perhaps TRBD1 (6 bases). The CDR3 has 17 residues. Looked up from germline, CDR1 is SGHDT and CDR2 is YYEEEE. V lost 4 bases and J 1 base, leaving 20 bases between the germline ends. CDR3 sequence (DNA): TGTGCCAGCAGCGTTGGCCCCCTGGACAGACCGAACACTGAAGCTTTCTTT. Translating gives CASSVGPLDRPNTEAFF.

The chain carries TRBV5-1 and TRBJ1-2, with D possibly matching TRBD1 (6 bases). V lost 0 bases, J lost 8 bases, and 11 bases lay in between. The V gene's germline CDR1 is SGHRS and CDR2 YFSETQ. The CDR3 extends over 13 amino acids. The CDR3 region has the DNA TGCGCCAGCAGCTTGGGAGGGGACATGGGCTACACCTTC. The encoded protein is CASSLGGDMGYTF.

V is TRBV29-1 and J is TRBJ1-1; D ambiguous. V lost 3 bases and J 1 base, leaving 9 bases between the germline ends. The germline gives CDR1 SQVTM, CDR2 ANQGSEA. This CDR3 has 13 amino acids. The CDR3 region has the DNA TGCAGCGTTGAGGCAGGAACGAACACTGAAGCTTTCTTT. Translation gives CSVEAGTNTEAFF.

The rearrangement joins TRBV30 to TRBJ2-7; 10 bases map to TRBD2. V was clipped by 3 bases and J by 2 bases; unmatched bases: 1. Looked up from germline, CDR1 is GTSNPN and CDR2 is SVGIG (reference sequence). This CDR3 comprises 13 residues. The CDR3 bases are TGTGCCTGGAGCCTAGCGGGGGCCTACGAGCAGTACTTC. The encoded protein is CAWSLAGAYEQYF.

The V call is TRBV14, the J call TRBJ2-5; a weak D match, TRBD1 (5 bases). Gene TRBJ2-7 matches the end of the DNA better, so the J call may be wrong. Germline assignment: CDR1 SGHDN and CDR2 FVKESK. The CDR3 contains 15 residues. DNA of the CDR3: TGTGCCAGCAGCCAAGGTGTCAGGGCAGGGCACGAGCAGTACTTC. Translation gives CASSQGVRAGHEQYF.

The J gene is TRBJ1-1, the V gene TRBV7-6; D unresolved. The ends were cut back, 5 bases at V and 5 bases at J, with 9 bases in the middle. Germline V lookup: CDR1 SGHVS, CDR2 FNYEAQ. The CDR3 extends over 12 amino acids. The CDR3 bases are TGTGCCAGCAGCCTACCGGGAACTGAAGCTTTCTTT. Protein: CASSLPGTEAFF.

The V call is TRBV4-1, the J call TRBJ1-2; TRBD1 aligns across 9 bases. The CDR3 has 16 amino acids. V was pared by 8 bases and J by 4 bases, with 14 bases of the junction left unmatched. From germline, CDR1 is MGHRA and CDR2 YSYEKL. The CDR3 spells CASEGSRPGQGYGYTF. CDR3 DNA sequence: TGCGCCAGCGAGGGGTCTCGACCGGGACAGGGCTATGGCTACACCTTC.

The V and J genes are TRBV4-2 and TRBJ1-1, with 8 nucleotides matching TRBD1. J lost 0 bases, V lost 3 bases, and 0 bases had no gene match. The germline V gene encodes CDR1 LGHNA and CDR2 YNFKEQ. The CDR3 is 14 amino acids. The CDR3 nucleotides are TGTGCCAGCAGCCAGGGACAGGTGAACACTGAAGCTTTCTTT. Its protein product is CASSQGQVNTEAFF.

The V and J genes are TRBV25-1 and TRBJ2-1; possibly TRBD1 for D (5 bases). The CDR3 is 15 amino acids. V was pared by 0 bases and J by 2 bases, with 8 bases between. Per the germline V gene, CDR1 is MGHDK and CDR2 is SYGVNS. CDR3 DNA: TGTGCCAGCAGTGAATACAGGGTCCCCTACAATGAGCAGTTCTTC. Translating it yields CASSEYRVPYNEQFF.

This sequence joins TRBV6-5 and TRBJ1-6; maybe TRBD1 (5 bases). Germline V gene sequence: CDR1 MNHEY, CDR2 SVGAGI. The CDR3 consists of 16 residues. V dropped 0 bases and J dropped 7 bases, with 13 bases sitting between them. In nucleotides, the CDR3 is TGTGCCAGCAGTTACTCGAAGGAAGGGGTCAATTCACCCCTCCACTTT. It yields the protein CASSYSKEGVNSPLHF.

The chain uses TRBV12-5 and TRBJ2-3; 9 bases line up with TRBD2. The CDR3 length is 16 residues. With V trimmed by 3 bases and J by 2 bases, 6 bases remained unmatched. Germline CDR1 LGHNT, CDR2 FRNRAP. The DNA of the CDR3 is TGTGCTAGTGGTTTCGGGGCGGGGGGGGCCACAGATACGCAGTATTTT. This translates into CASGFGAGGATDTQYF.

The V call is TRBV6-4, the J call TRBJ2-2; D is undetermined. The CDR3 totals 14 residues. V lost 2 bases to trimming and J lost 7 bases, with 11 bases between them. Germline values: CDR1 MRHNA, CDR2 SNTAGT. CDR3 region: CASSDAPNGGELFF. The CDR3, as DNA: TGTGCCAGCAGTGACGCACCAAACGGCGGGGAGCTGTTTTTT.

The chain joins TRBV5-6 to TRBJ2-1; D is unclear. V lost 6 bases to trimming and J lost 0 bases, with 13 bases between them. This CDR3 region has 15 residues. Germline values: CDR1 SGHDT, CDR2 YYEEEE. The CDR3 spells CASMTLEVSYNEQFF. The CDR3 nucleotides are TGTGCCAGCATGACCCTCGAGGTCTCCTACAATGAGCAGTTCTTC.